This TCR beta chain comes out of a study of T-cell reconstitution after alpha-beta-depleted transplantation in children. The V end lost 0 bases, the J end lost 4 bases, and 15 bases lay between the germline ends. Germline CDR1 reads LNHNV; CDR2 reads YYDKDF (reference sequence). This CDR3 is 16 amino acids long. As regards this clonotype: A much bigger clone sits one base away, suggesting this may be a read error.

Preparation of the TCRbeta library was carried out with unique molecular identifiers. In TCRdb, the PCR reads were re-called with MiXCR into one record per CDR3 protein. The repertoire holds hundreds of thousands of distinct CDR3 sequences, with approximately 15% as singletons. The chain carries TRBV15 and TRBJ2-5; the D gene is possibly TRBD2 (5 bases). The sequencing used PBMCs from the stem cell graft donor, collected from the stem cell graft. The TCR was taken from a human donor who donated a stem cell graft to a child with acute myeloid leukemia. The CDR3, as DNA: TGTGCCACCAGCAGAGATCTTATATTAGAGGGAGAGACCCAGTACTTC. Translation: CATSRDLILEGETQYF.